This T cell receptor beta chain was sequenced for a study of regulatory T cells in long-lasting Graves disease. The length of the CDR3 is 16 residues. Between the trimmed V and J ends, which lost 0 bases and 8 bases, there was a span of 22 bases. The germline gives CDR1 GTSNPN, CDR2 SVGIG (reference sequence). Time point reported: newly diagnosed GD, antithyroid drugs for less than 3 months. Extracted RNA from PBMCs served as the source of the TCR library. Sequencing libraries for TCR beta were prepared with iRepertoire HTBI primers and Arm-PCR of CDR3 regions. TCRdb analysed the multiplex PCR reads with MiXCR anew, one entry per CDR3 protein. The sample records 350,000 to 450,000 distinct CDR3 sequences, 15% being singletons. In addition, the sample was reused for a study of T cells in Graves' hyperthyroidism and ophthalmopathy. That work states: The definition of stable Graves' hyperthyroidism was no ophthalmopathy progression within 18 months. TCR CDR3 underwent first-round RT-PCR with the HTBI primer set.

Material: peripheral blood mononuclear cells (PBMCs), obtained at new diagnosis, from a patient treated with antithyroid drugs. The V gene is TRBV30, the J gene TRBJ1-2; perhaps TRBD1 as D (5 bases). This clonotype was obtained from a middle-aged woman with Graves disease. CDR3 residues: CAWSVLRQGLLPGYTF. CDR3 in DNA: TGTGCCTGGAGTGTACTAAGGCAGGGACTCCTGCCCGGCTACACCTTC.